This T cell receptor beta chain is drawn from a study of blood T cells in healthy people across ages. Overall study context: Template switching recovered approximately one barcoded beta molecule for every two T cells. Findings and limits, study-wide: The study regarded diversity estimates from one million T cells as underestimates.

This clonotype was detected only a few times. Its target is not known. A J-beta primer mix and a sample-barcoded 5' primer were used in a second PCR of about 6 to 12 cycles. TCRdb redid the calling of the 5' RACE reads with MiXCR, one entry per CDR3 protein. The sample has approximately 960,000 distinct CDR3 sequences, 25% to 35% seen once. A further study also used this sample, focusing on T cells of mothers and their children.

The TCR was taken from a woman in her 40s in good health. The sequenced sample consisted of blood.

The CDR3 protein is CASSLGRGPQYF. The CDR3 DNA is TGTGCCAGCAGCCTAGGCAGGGGCCCCCAGTACTTC. This chain links TRBV14 with TRBJ2-4; TRBD1 might be the D (6 bases). The CDR3 has 12 residues. The V gene's germline CDR1 is SGHDN and CDR2 FVKESK. Trimming took 4 bases from V and 13 from J, leaving 14 bases between them.